This T cell receptor (beta chain) was documented in a study of blood T cell repertoires in COVID-19. Looking at the study overall: COVID-19 samples from acute and convalescent phases originated in the United States, Italy and Spain. Nucleic acid was either cDNA or gDNA, and it came from T cells, B-cell-depleted T cells, or PBMCs.

Authors' analysis steps: The assay estimated nucleated cells by amplifying reference gene primers. Data came from immunoSEQ multiplex PCR; TCRdb stores just in-frame clones and leaves some out. Clone size and V and J calls were adopted from that table, with D and trimming inferred from the DNA. The data contain roughly 200,000 clones, 75% to 85% of them seen just once; the ten biggest clones take up roughly 5.6%. Per germline, CDR1 KGHDR and CDR2 SFDVKD. V trimming: 11 bases; J trimming: 4 bases; junction bases outside the gene matches: 6. The CDR3 consists of 12 residues. This clonotype was sampled from a woman aged 40 to 55 with COVID-19, enrolled during active disease. V usage is TRBV24-1 and J usage is TRBJ1-2, with TRBD1 matching 7 bases. What was sequenced was peripheral blood. The CDR3 DNA is TGTGCCATCACAGGGGTTGGCTATGGCTACACCTTC. This translates into CAITGVGYGYTF.